This TCR beta chain originates from a study of T cell responses to AZD1222 COVID-19 vaccine (dated by TCRdb to the early 2020s). Some background on the complete study: TCR sequencing covered some 240 trial participants: 200 to 220 given two doses of AZD1222 and some 25 given two doses of MenACWY control vaccine. Trial participants were enrolled into age subgroups of 18-55, 56-69 and 70-plus years, which contained about 160, 30 and 59 TCR-sequenced participants, respectively.

The CDR3 regions of human TCRbeta chains were analyzed by immunosequencing. The source study handled its data this way. TCRs in the repertoires were compared against a reference library of SARS-CoV-2-specific TCRs that had been generated with the MIRA antigen-specificity platform. Breadth meant the fraction of unique TCRs that were SARS-CoV-2-associated, whereas depth meant the fraction of total T cells that were SARS-CoV-2-associated. Each spike-specific TCR was assigned to its reactive spike region and to a CD4 or CD8 class using the MIRA data. Log10-transformed breadth and depth values were compared by one-way ANOVA with Sidak's multiple comparisons tests. TCRdb holds this immuneACCESS table with in-frame rearrangements only. Some clones are missing; in checked studies, unresolved V genes explain under half, and the rest has no known cause. V and J calls and clone size are those listed in that table; D and trimming were worked out from the DNA. The sample table records about 39,000 clones; 88% of these occur just once. The top ten constitute roughly 29% of the sample.

There are a few counts of this clone. Which antigen it targets is not known. Base-call qualities are not available, and no considerably larger clone is one nucleotide away. The meaning of the sample's time point label: about 28 days (+/-7) after the second vaccine dose. The treatment or condition label here, explained by the study, means: meningococcal conjugate vaccine given as trial control. Vaccinee samples were obtained from the UK trials COV001 and COV002, which included a single-blind randomized controlled phase 2/3 trial of AZD1222 (ChAdOx1 nCoV-19) in healthy adults. For TCRbeta chain sequencing, PBMC samples were collected from trial participants at day 0 and at day 28 after the second dose. Results and caveats for the whole study, not just this receptor: No day 14 peak-response samples were available, so repertoires were characterized only after the peak T cell response. Only a handful of AZD1222 recipients were SARS-CoV-2 seropositive at baseline, limiting conclusions about previously exposed vaccinees. The 56-69-year group was small, and its depth increase did not reach significance, likely because of low power. After two AZD1222 doses, both the breadth and the depth of spike-specific TCRs were significantly higher than at day 0 and than in MenACWY recipients. Reportedly, close to half of the unique spike-specific TCRs recognized epitopes lying outside the regions that are mutated in the B.1.351 and B.1.1.7 variants. The vaccine-associated CD4 TCRs covered the entire spike protein, and the dominant responses fell in regions 160-218 and 743-854. Participants were mostly white British and included more females than males, and it was suggested by the authors that clonal diversity may have been underestimated.

The CDR3 sequence holds 14 residues, the cysteine and phenylalanine included. The CDR3 DNA has 42 bases and is translated from base 1. CDR1 is given as ENHRY and CDR2 as SYGVKD, both from the germline V gene. The V end loses 3 bases and the J end loses 1 base, and a stretch of 9 bases separates them. The chain couples TRBV10-3 to TRBJ1-2, with TRBD1 as a weak D call on 5 bases. The TCR was taken from an adult who received the MenACWY meningococcal vaccine as a control. This specimen consisted of peripheral blood, obtained 28 days after the second dose of the MenACWY control vaccine. The CDR3 here reads CAISDRARNYGYTF. The nucleotide sequence reads TGTGCCATCAGTGACAGGGCCCGTAACTATGGCTACACCTTC.